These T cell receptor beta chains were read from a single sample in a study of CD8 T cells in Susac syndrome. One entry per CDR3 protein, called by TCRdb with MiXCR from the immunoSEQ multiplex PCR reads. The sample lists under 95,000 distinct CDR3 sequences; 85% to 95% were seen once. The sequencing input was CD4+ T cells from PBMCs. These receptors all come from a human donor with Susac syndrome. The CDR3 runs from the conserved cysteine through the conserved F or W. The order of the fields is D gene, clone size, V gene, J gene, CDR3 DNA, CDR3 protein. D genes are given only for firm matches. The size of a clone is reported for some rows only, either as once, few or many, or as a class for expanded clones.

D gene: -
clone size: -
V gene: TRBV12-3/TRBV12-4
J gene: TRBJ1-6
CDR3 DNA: TGTGCCAGCAGTTGGTACTATAATTCACCCCTCCACTTT
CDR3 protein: CASSWYYNSPLHF

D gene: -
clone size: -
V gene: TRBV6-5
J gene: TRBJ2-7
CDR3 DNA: TGTGCCAGCAGTCCGTCCTGGGGCAACGAGCAGTACTTC
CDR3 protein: CASSPSWGNEQYF

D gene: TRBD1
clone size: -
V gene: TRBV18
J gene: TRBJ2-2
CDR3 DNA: TGTGCCAGCTCACCATCACTCCTCTCCGGGACAGGGGTTGGCGGGGAGCTGTTTTTT
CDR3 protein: CASSPSLLSGTGVGGELFF

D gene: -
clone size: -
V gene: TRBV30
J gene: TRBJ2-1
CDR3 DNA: TGTGCCTGGAGAGGGAGGAATGAGCAGTTCTTC
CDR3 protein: CAWRGRNEQFF

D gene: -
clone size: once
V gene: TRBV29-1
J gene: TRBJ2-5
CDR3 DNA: TGCAGCGCTTGGAGCCCTCAAGAGACCCAGTACTTC
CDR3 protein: CSAWSPQETQYF

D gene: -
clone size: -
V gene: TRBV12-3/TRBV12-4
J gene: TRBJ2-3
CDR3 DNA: TGTGCCAGCAGTAAGGGAGCCACAGATACGCAGTATTTT
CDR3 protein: CASSKGATDTQYF

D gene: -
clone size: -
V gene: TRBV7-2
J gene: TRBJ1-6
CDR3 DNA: TGTGCCAGCAGCTTAGGGGGGATACTTAATTCACCCCTCCACTTT
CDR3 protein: CASSLGGILNSPLHF

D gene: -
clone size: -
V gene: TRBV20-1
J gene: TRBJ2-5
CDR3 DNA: TGCAGTGCTAGCTCCCCCCAGGGCCGGAGGGAGACCCAGTACTTC
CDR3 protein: CSASSPQGRRETQYF

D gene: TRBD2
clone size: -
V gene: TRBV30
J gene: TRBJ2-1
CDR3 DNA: TGTGCCTGGAGTGTACGGGGGGGTAATTTTTACAATGAGCAGTTCTTC
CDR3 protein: CAWSVRGGNFYNEQFF

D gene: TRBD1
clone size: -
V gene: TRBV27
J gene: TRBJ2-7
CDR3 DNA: TGTGCCAGCAGTTTCGAAGGGACAGGGGCCTACGAGCAGTACTTC
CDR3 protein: CASSFEGTGAYEQYF

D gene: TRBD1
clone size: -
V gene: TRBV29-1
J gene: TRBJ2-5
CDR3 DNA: TGCAGCGTTATCCCCGGGACAGGGGAGACCCAGTACTTC
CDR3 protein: CSVIPGTGETQYF

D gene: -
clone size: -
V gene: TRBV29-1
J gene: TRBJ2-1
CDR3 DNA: TGCAGCGTTGAAGATTGGGGGCATGAGCAGTTCTTC
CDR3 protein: CSVEDWGHEQFF

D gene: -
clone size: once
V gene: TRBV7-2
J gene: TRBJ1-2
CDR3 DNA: TGTGCCAGCAGCTTAGCCTCAGGGGAAGGCTACACCTTC
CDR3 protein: CASSLASGEGYTF

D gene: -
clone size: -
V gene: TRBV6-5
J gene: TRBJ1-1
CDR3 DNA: TGTGCCAGCAGTTACAATGGGAACACTGAAGCTTTCTTT
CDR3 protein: CASSYNGNTEAFF

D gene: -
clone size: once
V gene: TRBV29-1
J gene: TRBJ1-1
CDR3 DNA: TGCAGCGTTGGTTACGGGGTAGCTGAAGCTTTCTTT
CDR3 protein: CSVGYGVAEAFF

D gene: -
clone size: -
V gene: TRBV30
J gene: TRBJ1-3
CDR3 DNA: TGTGCCTGGAGTAGAAAGGGGGAGAGCTCTGGAAACACCATATATTTT
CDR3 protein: CAWSRKGESSGNTIYF